This paragraph reports one T cell receptor beta chain. TCRdb keeps only in-frame clones here, not all; method: immunoSEQ multiplex PCR. This sample has some 180,000 clones, with over 80% found just once. This sample was included in a study of blood T cell repertoires in COVID-19. As for the study in general: Samples taken during acute and convalescent COVID-19 were collected in the United States, Italy and Spain.

V dropped 7 bases and J dropped 0 bases, with 13 bases sitting between them. Germline V gene lookup returns CDR1 LNHDA and CDR2 SQIVND (reference sequence). There are 15 residues in the CDR3. This receptor was identified in a woman younger than 45 who had been exposed to COVID-19. This chain uses TRBV19 with TRBJ2-1; D may be TRBD2 (5 bases). The sequenced sample consisted of PBMCs or T cells enriched from blood (not recorded which). Written as DNA, the CDR3 is TGTGCCAGTAATAAGGAGCGGAGCTCCTACAATGAGCAGTTCTTC. It encodes CASNKERSSYNEQFF.